These T cell receptor beta chains were read from a single sample in a study of memory CD8 T cells in hepatitis C reinfection. Clones were read by immunoSEQ multiplex PCR, and TCRdb kept only the in-frame ones, dropping some. The table lists 45,000 to 55,000 clones, approximately 89% of them singletons. The specimen was naive CD8+ T cells sorted from blood. These TCRs come from a man younger than 35 with hepatitis C virus infection. Both conserved end residues are part of each CDR3. A D gene is named only where the DNA matches it firmly. Clone size is shown for a subset of rows, as once, few, many or a class of expanded clone.

-,TRBJ2-7,TRBV5-5,-,TGTGCCAGCAGCTTGGTGGACTTTCTACCAGCCTACGAGCAGTACTTC,CASSLVDFLPAYEQYF
-,TRBJ2-3,TRBV6-5,TRBD2,TGTGCCAGCAGCTATCGACTAGCGGCAGATACGCAGTATTTT,CASSYRLAADTQYF
-,TRBJ1-4,TRBV7-9,TRBD1,TGTGCCAGCAGCTTAGGGGACAGTAATGAAAAACTGTTTTTT,CASSLGDSNEKLFF
-,TRBJ2-3,TRBV13,TRBD2,TGTGCCAGCAGCTTGGCTGCGGGGGGCCCCACAGATACGCAGTATTTT,CASSLAAGGPTDTQYF
once,TRBJ1-5,TRBV28,-,TGTGCCAGCAGTCTTCTCGTGGAGGGGTATCAGCCCCAGCATTTT,CASSLLVEGYQPQHF
-,TRBJ1-5,TRBV19,-,TGTGCCAGTAGTATGTGGGAGGGTCAAAAGCCCCAGCATTTT,CASSMWEGQKPQHF
-,TRBJ1-1,TRBV9,TRBD1,TGTGCCAGTAGCACAGGGGCCGGCGGCACTGAAGCTTCCTTT,CASSTGAGGTEASF
-,TRBJ1-1,TRBV19,-,TGTGCCAGCTCCGCGGGGTTCACTGAAGCTTTCTTT,CASSAGFTEAFF
-,TRBJ2-1,TRBV7-9,TRBD1,TGCGCCATCCTTCCCAGGGACAGGGGCGGGAATGAGCAGTTCTTC,CAILPRDRGGNEQFF
-,TRBJ1-5,TRBV21-1,-,TGTGCCAGCAGCAGCTTCCGGGAATTCTTTAATCAGCCCCAGCATTTT,CASSSFREFFNQPQHF
-,TRBJ1-6,TRBV5-1,-,TGCGCCAGCAGCTTGGCCTTGCAGGGTGGTAATTCACCCCTCCACTTT,CASSLALQGGNSPLHF
-,TRBJ1-1,TRBV12-5,TRBD1,TGTGCTAGTGGTTTGAGTGCCTCTAAACAGGGGCTCAACACTGAAGCTTTCTTT,CASGLSASKQGLNTEAFF
-,TRBJ2-3,TRBV6-1,TRBD2,TGTGCCAGCAGTGGACTAGCGGGGGGCACAGATACGCAGTATTTT,CASSGLAGGTDTQYF
-,TRBJ1-6,TRBV6-1,TRBD1,TGTGCCAGCAGTGACAGGGGGCCCTACGGTTCACCCCTCCACTTT,CASSDRGPYGSPLHF
-,TRBJ1-2,TRBV7-3,TRBD1,TGTGCCAGCAGCTTACCCGATCCGGGACAGGGGGCTGGGAGTGGCTACACCTTC,CASSLPDPGQGAGSGYTF
few,TRBJ1-1,TRBV5-1,-,TGCGCCAGCAGCTTAGATAGAAATCGAGAGGCTTTCTTT,CASSLDRNREAFF
-,TRBJ1-1,TRBV5-1,-,TGCGCCAGCAGCATATGGGGAGGCACTGAAGCTTTCTTT,CASSIWGGTEAFF
-,TRBJ2-3,TRBV6-1,TRBD2,TGTGCCAGCAGTGATAGGAGCGGGACTAGCACAGATACGCAGTATTTT,CASSDRSGTSTDTQYF
-,TRBJ2-3,TRBV29-1,-,TGCAGCGTTGTCTCCGTAGCGTCAGATACGCAGTATTTT,CSVVSVASDTQYF
-,TRBJ2-1,TRBV9,-,TGTGCCAGCACCCTAGGACAGTCCTCCTACAATGAGCAGTTCTTC,CASTLGQSSYNEQFF
-,TRBJ2-3,TRBV7-9,-,TGTGCCAGCAGCTTTGGTAGCGGAGGATACACAGATACGCAGTATTTT,CASSFGSGGYTDTQYF
-,TRBJ2-1,TRBV9,-,TGTGCCAGCAGCGTACAAGGGAGCCTCTACAATGAGCAGTTCTTC,CASSVQGSLYNEQFF
-,TRBJ1-1,TRBV28,-,TGTGCCAGCAGCCCAGGACAGATAAACACTGAAGCTTTCTTT,CASSPGQINTEAFF
-,TRBJ2-4,TRBV7-2,-,TGTGCCAGCAGCTTAGGAGTCGCAGGGCACATTCAGTACTTC,CASSLGVAGHIQYF
-,TRBJ2-5,TRBV9,-,TGTGCCAGCAGCGTAGGGTCAGTCCAAGAGACCCAGTACTTC,CASSVGSVQETQYF
-,TRBJ2-2,TRBV4-1,-,TGCGCCAGCAGCCAAGGTCAGGGGATCACCGGGGAGCTGTTTTTT,CASSQGQGITGELFF
-,TRBJ2-4,TRBV19,-,TGTGCCAGTAGTATTTTCGCAGTAGCCAAAAACATTCAGTACTTC,CASSIFAVAKNIQYF
-,TRBJ2-7,TRBV4-1,TRBD2,TGCGCCAGCAGCCAAGGGGGACTAGTAGTCGAGCAGTACTTC,CASSQGGLVVEQYF
once,TRBJ2-7,TRBV7-9,-,TGTGCCAGCAGCTCCAGCGGCAGGTACTACGAGCAGTACTTC,CASSSSGRYYEQYF
-,TRBJ1-1,TRBV4-1,TRBD1,TGCGCCAGCACCCAGGGACAGAGCACTGAAGCTTTCTTT,CASTQGQSTEAFF
once,TRBJ1-2,TRBV19,TRBD1,TGTGCCAGTATGATGACAGGGCGGGATGGCTACACCTTC,CASMMTGRDGYTF
once,TRBJ1-3,TRBV14,-,TGTGCCAGCAGCCAAAATCCCCGAGGCTCTGGAAACACCATATATTTT,CASSQNPRGSGNTIYF
-,TRBJ2-1,TRBV10-1,TRBD2,TGCGCCAGCAGTGAGTCGGGACTAGCATACAATGAGCAGTTCTTC,CASSESGLAYNEQFF
-,TRBJ1-2,TRBV14,-,TGTGCCAGCAGCCAAGGACTAGGACGGCCAGGATATGGCTACACCTTC,CASSQGLGRPGYGYTF
-,TRBJ1-1,TRBV30,-,TGTGCCTGGAGTGGGCAGGGAGGCACTGAAGCTTTCTTT,CAWSGQGGTEAFF
-,TRBJ2-3,TRBV19,-,TGTGCCAGTAGTATTGGCCAGCGGAGTAGCACAGATACGCAGTATTTT,CASSIGQRSSTDTQYF
-,TRBJ2-7,TRBV6-6,TRBD1,TGTGCCAGCAGGCCTGACAGGGACGAGCAGTACTTC,CASRPDRDEQYF
-,TRBJ2-5,TRBV2,TRBD2,TGTGCCAGCAGCCAGAGTGGGGCTAGCGGCCAAGAGACCCAGTACTTC,CASSQSGASGQETQYF
-,TRBJ1-5,TRBV9,-,TGTGCCAGCAGCTCCTCAGGGGACGGTAATCAGCCCCAGCATTTT,CASSSSGDGNQPQHF
-,TRBJ2-1,TRBV2,TRBD1,TGTGCCAGCAGTGATACAGGGGCGTCTTACAATGAGCAGTTCTTC,CASSDTGASYNEQFF
-,TRBJ2-6,TRBV28,-,TGTGCCAGCAGTTCCCTCAGGTCCTCTGGGGCCAACGTCCTGACTTTC,CASSSLRSSGANVLTF
-,TRBJ2-3,TRBV4-1,TRBD2,TGCGCCAGCAGCCAATCTATACTAGCGCGCACAGATACGCAGTATTTT,CASSQSILARTDTQYF
-,TRBJ2-7,TRBV19,TRBD1,TGTGCCAGTAGTATTGGGACAGTCCACGAGCAGTACTTC,CASSIGTVHEQYF
few,TRBJ1-1,TRBV5-1,-,TGCGCCAGCAGCTGGGCAAGTGGCTTT,CASSWASGF
-,TRBJ1-3,TRBV21-1,-,TGTGCCAGCAGCGCTGGGCACGGGACAGCACTCTCTGGAAACACCATATATTTT,CASSAGHGTALSGNTIYF
-,TRBJ2-7,TRBV7-8,TRBD2,TGTGCCAGCAGCTTAGGGGGACTAGCGGGAGCCTACGAGCAGTACTTC,CASSLGGLAGAYEQYF